This TCR beta chain stems from a study of naive and memory T cell subsets. The CDR3 totals 14 residues. The germline V and J ends were trimmed by 6 bases and 4 bases, with 19 bases remaining between them. Germline V lookup: CDR1 DFQATT, CDR2 SNEGSKA (reference sequence). CD8 T cells were positively selected from what remained after CD4 positive selection. In its sample, this clonotype was seen many times. No antigen is known for it. The beta constant-region primer was an equimolar mix of two oligonucleotides covering TRBC1 and TRBC2. TCRdb used MiXCR to reprocess the UMI-ligation and nested PCR reads, holding one entry per CDR3 protein. This sample yields tens of thousands of distinct CDR3 sequences, of which around 14% are seen a single time; around 0.99% belongs to the top ten. Study results and limitations: Over 90% of naive TCR sequences appeared only once after error correction, unlike memory subsets. In CD4 and CD8 cells, diversity dropped from naive through EMRA.

This TCR came from a human donor in good health. The sample comprised central memory CD4+ T cells from blood. The genes are TRBV20-1 and TRBJ2-7; D is perhaps TRBD1 or TRBD2 (5 bases each). CDR3 DNA sequence: TGCAGTGCCCTGACCGGGACCTCGCAGTACGAGCAGTACTTC. It is translated as CSALTGTSQYEQYF.